The 27 T cell receptor beta chains below were found in one sample sequenced in a study of early T cells in non-severe SARS-CoV-2 infection. TCRdb reprocessed the 5' RACE reads via MiXCR and lists one record per CDR3 protein. The sample yields over 55,000 distinct CDR3 sequences, more than 7% seen once. Sequencing was performed on whole blood. These TCRs come from an adult who was a healthcare worker with PCR-confirmed SARS-CoV-2 infection or an uninfected control (not recorded which).

This rearrangement joins TRBV20-1 to TRBJ2-7; 13 bases map to TRBD2. Germline CDR1 reads DFQATT; CDR2 reads SNEGSKA (reference sequence). The trim removed 7 bases at V and 5 bases at J, leaving 11 bases unmatched. This CDR3 comprises 15 residues. CDR3 bases: TGCAGTGTAGTTTCCGGACTAGCGGGAGTCGACGAGCAGTACTTC. Its protein is CSVVSGLAGVDEQYF.

This clonotype was observed many times. The rearrangement uses TRBV27 and TRBJ1-2; possible D gene TRBD1, 5 bases. Germline assignment: CDR1 MNHEY and CDR2 SMNVEV (reference sequence). This CDR3 is built from 12 residues. V lost 6 bases, J lost 6 bases, and 11 bases lay in between. This chain's CDR3 is CASRSREDGYTF. CDR3 DNA sequence: TGTGCCAGCAGGTCCAGGGAGGATGGCTACACCTTC.

The rearrangement uses TRBV3-1 and TRBJ1-2; no clear D gene. Germline V gives CDR1 LGHDT, CDR2 YNNKEL (reference sequence). The CDR3 sequence is 15 residues long. V lost 4 bases, J lost 4 bases, and 16 bases lay in between. CDR3 DNA: TGTGCCAGCAGCCCCCTTTTAGTAGGGAGCTATGGCTACACCTTC. Its translation is CASSPLLVGSYGYTF.

This clonotype has only a few counts. The chain recombines TRBV27 with TRBJ2-7; the D gene could be TRBD1 or TRBD2 (5 bases each). The V gene lost 5 bases and the J gene lost 0 bases, with 11 bases spanning the gap. The germline gives CDR1 MNHEY, CDR2 SMNVEV (reference sequence). The CDR3 is 14 amino acids. In DNA form, the CDR3 reads TGTGCCAGCAGTGCCGGGACGGACTCCTACGAGCAGTACTTC. Translating gives CASSAGTDSYEQYF.

To note about this clonotype: A much larger clonotype is one base distant, so this may be a read error. This rearrangement joins TRBV5-4 to TRBJ1-1; 8 nucleotides agree with TRBD1. Trimming cost V 4 bases and J 10 bases; bases outside gene matches: 9. The CDR3 is made up of 13 amino acids. The germline gives CDR1 SGHNT, CDR2 YYREEE (reference sequence). The CDR3 bases are TGTGCCAGCAGCCAGGGACAGGCGGTGAGAGCTTTCTTT. It is translated as CASSQGQAVRAFF.

The rearrangement joins TRBV3-1 to TRBJ2-1; D not resolved. Germline CDR1 reads LGHDT; CDR2 reads YNNKEL (reference sequence). The CDR3 length is 15 residues. V was trimmed by 2 bases and J by 1 base, leaving 9 bases between them. The DNA of the CDR3 is TGTGCCAGCAGCCAAATGGACCAGTCCTACAATGAGCAGTTCTTC. Translating gives CASSQMDQSYNEQFF.

This clonotype was counted ten times or more. This sequence joins TRBV7-8 and TRBJ2-1; D is ambiguous. Germline values: CDR1 SGHVS, CDR2 FQNEAQ. Trimming left V 2 bases short and J 0 bases short, with 5 bases between. The CDR3 extends over 14 amino acids. The CDR3 DNA follows: TGTGCCAGCAGCTTATTCAGCTCCTACAATGAGCAGTTCTTC. Translation gives CASSLFSSYNEQFF. Together with reference TRBV7-8 and TRBJ2-1, the CDR3 gives the full variable domain: GAGVSQSPRYKVAKRGQDVALRCDPISGHVSLFWYQQALGQGPEFLTYFQNEAQLDKSGLPSDRFFAERPEGSVSTLKIQRTQQEDSAVYLCASSLFSSYNEQFFGPGTRLTVL.

This clonotype was seen many times. The chain recombines TRBV29-1 with TRBJ2-7; D remains unclear. The V end lost 3 bases, the J end lost 2 bases, and 5 bases lay between the germline ends. Germline lookup yields CDR1 SQVTM and CDR2 ANQGSEA. The CDR3 is 11 amino acids. The CDR3 spells CSVESTYEQYF. In DNA form, the CDR3 reads TGCAGCGTTGAGTCCACCTACGAGCAGTACTTC.

V usage is TRBV25-1 and J usage is TRBJ1-4; D is uncertain. CDR1 MGHDK and CDR2 SYGVNS come from the germline V gene. The CDR3 runs to 17 residues. The V end was cut by 3 bases, the J end by 0 bases, with 14 bases between. The CDR3 loop is CASSELAPSATNEKLFF. The CDR3 nucleotides read TGTGCCAGCAGTGAGCTAGCCCCGTCCGCAACTAATGAAAAACTGTTTTTT.

This clonotype has at least ten counts. The chain uses TRBV11-2 and TRBJ1-1; D is ambiguous. CDR3 length: 12 amino acids. Deletions cut 7 bases from V and 10 bases from J, with 16 bases between. Germline CDR1 reads SGHAT; CDR2 reads FQNNGV. The CDR3 DNA is TGTGCCAGCACCACCCGGGTTATTGCAGCTTTCTTT. Protein: CASTTRVIAAFF. Full variable domain (remainder filled in from reference TRBV11-2 and TRBJ1-1): EAGVAQSPRYKIIEKRQSVAFWCNPISGHATLYWYQQILGQGPKLLIQFQNNGVVDDSQLPKDRFSAERLKGVDSTLKIQPAKLEDSAVYLCASTTRVIAAFFGQGTRLTVV.

This clonotype was counted ten times or more. The V call is TRBV7-3, the J call TRBJ2-2, with 9 positions matching TRBD1. Germline V gives CDR1 SGHTA, CDR2 FQGTGA. With V trimmed by 4 bases and J by 4 bases, 10 bases remained unmatched. The CDR3 runs 17 residues. The CDR3 DNA sequence: TGTGCCAGCAGCTCTACTCCTCCGGGACAGGGCACCGGGGAGCTGTTTTTT. Its translation: CASSSTPPGQGTGELFF.

The gene calls are TRBV2 and TRBJ2-1; D uncertain. V lost 7 bases, J lost 3 bases, and 7 bases lay in between. Germline CDR1 reads SNHLY; CDR2 reads FYNNEI. This CDR3 is 12 amino acids long. The CDR3 DNA reads TGTGCCAGCAACCTTATCTACAATGAGCAGTTCTTC. Translated: CASNLIYNEQFF.

The V and J genes are TRBV3-2 and TRBJ2-7. TRBV3-2 is a pseudogene locus. This CDR3 is 12 amino acids long. The CDR3 DNA reads TGTGCCAGCGGGCAGACGAACTACGAGCAGTACTTC. As protein: CASGQTNYEQYF.

This clonotype was seen only a few times. The V gene is TRBV28, the J gene TRBJ2-7, with 11 bases lining up with TRBD1. This CDR3 contains 19 residues. Germline V gene sequence: CDR1 MDHEN, CDR2 SYDVKM. With 8 bases clipped from V and 7 bases from J, the junction kept 25 bases outside the gene matches. CDR3 sequence (DNA): TGTGCCAGCCCCCCCTCCTCCGGTGGGACAGGGGGTGCCCGGGAGGAGCAGTACTTC. It translates to CASPPSSGGTGGAREEQYF.

Ten or more counts support this clonotype. The genes are TRBV11-2 and TRBJ1-2; D unclear. This CDR3 region has 14 residues. Trimming cost V 0 bases and J 10 bases, with 15 bases left between them. Germline V gene lookup returns CDR1 SGHAT and CDR2 FQNNGV. For the CDR3, the DNA is TGTGCCAGCAGCTTAGATCCAGGTCGTCGATTCTACACCTTC. Translated, it gives CASSLDPGRRFYTF.

This clonotype has a handful of counts. The rearrangement links TRBV25-1 to TRBJ1-1, with 11 nucleotides matching TRBD1. The germline CDR1 and CDR2 sequences are MGHDK and SYGVNS. V shed 4 bases, J shed 5 bases, and the junction held 3 bases outside the gene matches. The CDR3 extends over 14 amino acids. CDR3 bases: TGTGCCAGCAGTGGAAGGGACAGGGGGACTGAAGCTTTCTTT. Its translation: CASSGRDRGTEAFF.

This clonotype was found many times. J is TRBJ2-7 and V is TRBV20-1; TRBD2 matches 13 bases. Germline V lookup: CDR1 DFQATT, CDR2 SNEGSKA (reference sequence). V lost 6 bases and J lost 1; bases outside the gene matches: 12. The CDR3 has 17 residues. CDR3 nucleotides: TGCAGTGCCCCCGGACTAGCGGGAGTGGGAAAGTCCTACGAGCAGTACTTC. This encodes CSAPGLAGVGKSYEQYF.

This clonotype was observed a few times. V gene TRBV7-2 combines with J gene TRBJ2-7, with TRBD2 identical over 10 bases. Germline V gives CDR1 SGHTA, CDR2 FQGNSA. This CDR3 region has 15 residues. Losses at the gene ends were 5 bases for V and 3 bases for J; bases not matched to a gene: 7. The CDR3 nucleotides are TGTGCCAGCAGCCCCCGGGCTAGCGGGGGCTACGAGCAGTACTTC. Its translation is CASSPRASGGYEQYF.

In its sample, this clonotype was seen many times. The chain recombines TRBV7-2 with TRBJ2-2; D call uncertain. This CDR3 comprises 12 residues. Germline CDR1 and CDR2: SGHTA and FQGNSA. The V end lost 3 bases, the J end lost 8 bases, and 7 bases lay between the germline ends. The CDR3 loop reads CASSFPVGELFF. Here the CDR3 DNA reads TGTGCCAGCAGCTTCCCAGTAGGGGAGCTGTTTTTT.

This clonotype showed up just a few times. V and J are TRBV2 and TRBJ2-7; TRBD2 agrees at 7 bases. Germline V CDR1 and CDR2: SNHLY, FYNNEI. V shed 7 bases, J shed 4 bases, and the junction held 10 bases outside the gene matches. The CDR3 loop spans 14 amino acids. CDR3 residues: CASTRGSARYEQYF. CDR3 nucleotides: TGTGCCAGCACACGCGGGAGTGCCAGGTACGAGCAGTACTTC.

This clonotype has a handful of counts. This chain links TRBV12-3 or TRBV12-4 with TRBJ2-1; the match to TRBD2 covers 11 bases. CDR3 length equals 16 residues. The J segment lost 2 bases and the V segment lost 5 bases, leaving 5 bases of the junction unmatched. For the CDR3, the DNA is TGTGCCAGCAGTGCCCCGGGACTAGCGGCCTACAATGAGCAGTTCTTC. Protein: CASSAPGLAAYNEQFF.

This clonotype occurred many times. The chain uses TRBV5-1 and TRBJ2-3; TRBD1 is a possible D gene (6 bases). There are 15 residues in the CDR3. The germline V gene has CDR1 SGHRS and CDR2 YFSETQ. V was clipped by 1 base and J by 5 bases, with 14 bases between them. The CDR3 sequence is CASSLTGTPEDTQYF. The CDR3 DNA reads TGCGCCAGCAGCTTGACCGGGACACCAGAAGATACGCAGTATTTT.

This clonotype has a handful of counts. This chain joins TRBV13 and TRBJ2-2; TRBD2 is a possible D gene (6 bases). The germline V gene encodes CDR1 PRHDT and CDR2 FYEKMQ (reference sequence). The CDR3 spans 14 residues. Trimming removed 2 bases from V and 7 bases from J, with 11 bases in between. The CDR3 loop is CASSLRLGGGELFF. The CDR3 region has the DNA TGTGCCAGCAGCTTACGGCTCGGGGGCGGGGAGCTGTTTTTT.

In its sample, this clonotype was seen many times. The chain combines TRBV20-1 with TRBJ2-1, with 10 bases identical to TRBD1. V lost 2 bases and J lost 7; bases outside the gene matches: 11. In germline, CDR1 is DFQATT, CDR2 SNEGSKA (reference sequence). The CDR3 loop spans 16 amino acids. CDR3 DNA sequence: TGCAGTGCTAGATTCCTCTCCGGGACAGGGGAAAATGAGCAGTTCTTC. It yields the protein CSARFLSGTGENEQFF.

A few counts support this clonotype. The chain recombines TRBV10-3 with TRBJ1-3; D ambiguous. CDR3 length equals 11 residues. V was pared by 2 bases and J by 8 bases, with 4 bases between. Germline V lookup: CDR1 ENHRY, CDR2 SYGVKD. In nucleotides, the CDR3 is TGTGCCATCAGTGAGACACACACCATATATTTT. Residues: CAISETHTIYF.

Many counts were recorded for this clonotype. The rearrangement joins TRBV21-1 to TRBJ2-2. TRBV21-1 has pseudogene status. The length of the CDR3 is 11 residues. CDR3 coding DNA: TGTGCCAGCAGCCAATACGGGGAGCTGTTTTTT. It specifies CASSQYGELFF.

This chain links TRBV20-1 with TRBJ1-5; D is possibly TRBD1 (5 bases). Trimming removed 6 bases from V and 1 base from J, with 13 bases in between. The CDR3 has 14 residues. Germline V CDR1 and CDR2: DFQATT, SNEGSKA (reference sequence). The CDR3 is CSAPIGGSNQPQHF. CDR3 nucleotides: TGCAGTGCCCCCATCGGGGGGAGCAATCAGCCCCAGCATTTT.